This T cell receptor beta chain was captured by sequencing in a study of OX40 agonist ivuxolimab in advanced cancers. Trimming cost V 3 bases and J 4 bases, with 20 bases left between them. This CDR3 has 16 residues. Germline loops: CDR1 SGHRS, CDR2 YFSETQ. Comment on this clone: Its antigen is unknown.

Using immunoSEQ multiplex PCR, the repertoire was profiled, and TCRdb retains in-frame clones only, with some absent. The sample yields tens of thousands of clones, roughly 88% seen once. Findings and limits, study-wide: Circulating CD4+ and CD8+ T cells showed clonal expansion by week 6 at 0.1 to 3.0 mg/kg.

The genes are TRBV5-1 and TRBJ2-7, with D perhaps matching TRBD1 or TRBD2 (5 bases each). The TCR was taken from an adult with an advanced solid tumor such as melanoma, head and neck, liver or kidney cancer. Sequences were derived from CD4+ or CD8+ T cells sorted from blood, sampled in a trial of the OX40 agonist ivuxolimab. The CDR3 here is CASSSGGGGGRYEQYF. The CDR3 DNA reads TGCGCCAGCAGCTCGGGCGGTGGTGGGGGAAGATACGAGCAGTACTTC.